The 21 T cell receptor beta chains below were found in one sample sequenced in a study of blood T cell repertoires in COVID-19. Method: immunoSEQ multiplex PCR; TCRdb's copy keeps in-frame clones and lacks some. The repertoire holds 75,000 to 90,000 clones, approximately 86% seen once, with about 7.8% in the top ten. Sequenced: peripheral blood. All receptors derive from a man aged 80 or over with active or convalescent COVID-19.

This clone has just one count. This chain links TRBV19 with TRBJ1-1; possibly TRBD1 for D (5 bases). Germline V gives CDR1 LNHDA, CDR2 SQIVND (reference sequence). V was cut by 4 bases and J by 0 bases, with 9 bases left in between. This CDR3 is built from 14 residues. The DNA of the CDR3 is TGTGCCAGTAGTACCCAGACAGTGAACACTGAAGCTTTCTTT. It codes for CASSTQTVNTEAFF.

The rearrangement joins TRBV25-1 to TRBJ1-4; a weak D match, TRBD1 (5 bases). The germline CDR1 and CDR2 sequences are MGHDK and SYGVNS. The length of the CDR3 is 15 residues. Trimming pared 0 bases from V and 8 bases from J, leaving 13 bases between. For the CDR3, the DNA is TGTGCCAGCAGTGAATATGGGACTTCTCGGGAAAAACTGTTTTTT. Residues: CASSEYGTSREKLFF.

CDR3 region: CASSLRASGGETQYF. Written as DNA, the CDR3 is TGTGCCAGCAGCTTACGTGCGTCAGGTGGGGAGACCCAGTACTTC. J is TRBJ2-5 and V is TRBV7-8; D uncertain. Deletions cut 2 bases from V and 5 bases from J, with 15 bases between. This CDR3 contains 15 residues. CDR1 is SGHVS and CDR2 is FQNEAQ in the germline V gene.

The CDR3 DNA reads as TGTGCCAGCAGTTTAAGGGGGGGAGGGGACACTGAAGCTTTCTTT. It translates to CASSLRGGGDTEAFF. This chain joins TRBV28 and TRBJ1-1, with a possible D match to TRBD1 (6 bases). Trimming cost V 2 bases and J 3 bases, with 13 bases left between them. Germline V lookup: CDR1 MDHEN, CDR2 SYDVKM. The length of the CDR3 is 15 residues.

The chain uses TRBV19 and TRBJ1-6, with D maybe TRBD1 (6 bases). The V gene lost 4 bases and the J gene lost 7 bases, with 11 bases spanning the gap. The germline V gene has CDR1 LNHDA and CDR2 SQIVND (reference sequence). The CDR3 has 14 amino acids. CDR3 amino acids: CASSTTGNNSPLHF. The CDR3 bases are TGTGCCAGTAGTACAACAGGGAACAATTCACCCCTCCACTTT. The full variable domain, in which reference TRBV19 and TRBJ1-6 provide the parts outside the CDR3, is DGGITQSPKYLFRKEGQNVTLSCEQNLNHDAMYWYRQDPGQGLRLIYYSQIVNDFQKGDIAEGYSVSREKKESFPLTVTSAQKNPTAFYLCASSTTGNNSPLHFGNGTRLTVT.

The chain uses TRBV5-1 and TRBJ1-3, with 9 bases fitting TRBD1. Germline CDR1 SGHRS, CDR2 YFSETQ. V was pared by 4 bases and J by 0 bases, with 8 bases of the junction left unmatched. This CDR3 has 17 residues. CDR3 amino acids: CASSAGQGLDSGNTIYF. CDR3 nucleotides: TGCGCCAGCAGCGCAGGACAGGGGTTAGACTCTGGAAACACCATATATTTT.

This clone came up a few times. The chain combines TRBV3-1 (or the pseudogene TRBV3-2) with TRBJ1-1; 7 bases are a match to TRBD1. The CDR3 sequence is 15 residues long. Trimming took 1 base from V and 10 from J; bases not matched to a gene: 12. Looked up from germline, CDR1 is LGHDT and CDR2 is YNNKEL (reference sequence). The CDR3 loop is CASSQGQGEGCVAFF. DNA of the CDR3: TGTGCCAGCAGCCAAGGACAGGGTGAAGGGTGTGTAGCTTTCTTT.

This chain links TRBV3-1 (or the pseudogene TRBV3-2) with TRBJ2-1; 8 nucleotides match TRBD2. Germline CDR1 is LGHDT and CDR2 is YNNKEL (reference sequence). The CDR3 spans 16 residues. V shed 0 bases and J 3 bases; nucleotides not matched to a gene: 4. Written as DNA, the CDR3 is TGTGCCAGCAGCCAAGATCCCAGCGGGAGCTACAATGAGCAGTTCTTC. Protein product: CASSQDPSGSYNEQFF.

This rearrangement joins TRBV18 to TRBJ2-2, with no clear D. The CDR3 length is 15 residues. Germline V gene lookup returns CDR1 KGHSH and CDR2 LQKENI. The ends were cut back, 0 bases at V and 1 base at J, with 6 bases in the middle. The CDR3 DNA follows: TGTGCCAGCTCACCACCGCCGCGGAACACCGGGGAGCTGTTTTTT. Translated: CASSPPPRNTGELFF.

This chain joins TRBV27 and TRBJ1-5; D possibly corresponds to TRBD1 (5 bases). CDR3 size: 15 residues. The germline V and J ends were trimmed by 3 bases and 4 bases, with 13 bases remaining between them. The germline V gene has CDR1 MNHEY and CDR2 SMNVEV (reference sequence). CDR3 DNA: TGTGCCAGCAGTTTCCAGGGTGGTGGTAATCAGCCCCAGCATTTT. This sequence encodes CASSFQGGGNQPQHF.

The table lists this clone with a count of one. The chain links TRBV29-1 to TRBJ2-3; D is undetermined. This CDR3 has 11 residues. Germline CDR1 and CDR2: SQVTM and ANQGSEA. V was cut by 6 bases and J by 4 bases, with 8 bases left in between. CDR3: CSVANPDTQYF. In nucleotides, the CDR3 is TGCAGCGTAGCCAACCCAGATACGCAGTATTTT.

V usage is TRBV18 and J usage is TRBJ2-5; 7 bases match TRBD1. V shed 3 bases and J 4 bases; nucleotides not matched to a gene: 8. This CDR3 comprises 15 residues. CDR1 and CDR2 (germline): KGHSH, LQKENI. As DNA, the CDR3 is TGTGCCAGCTCACCGAGGCAGGGGGTCGGAGAGACCCAGTACTTC. This sequence encodes CASSPRQGVGETQYF.

The chain couples TRBV20-1 to TRBJ1-3, with unresolved D. This CDR3 has 13 residues. CDR1 and CDR2 from the germline V gene are DFQATT and SNEGSKA (reference sequence). Trimming pared 3 bases from V and 1 base from J, leaving 7 bases between. The CDR3 DNA follows: TGCAGTGCTAGTCGGAGATCTGGAAACACCATATATTTT. Protein: CSASRRSGNTIYF.

The chain uses TRBV4-1 and TRBJ2-2; 9 bases line up with TRBD2. CDR1 is MGHRA, CDR2 YSYEKL, per germline. V gave up 3 bases and J gave up 7 bases; unmatched junction bases: 12. This CDR3 region has 17 residues. CDR3: CASSHPDGSGRDGELFF. For the CDR3, the DNA is TGCGCCAGCAGCCACCCTGATGGTAGCGGGAGAGACGGGGAGCTGTTTTTT.

This clone was seen only once. The genes are TRBV19 and TRBJ1-5; tentative D call: TRBD1 (5 bases). Germline V CDR1 and CDR2: LNHDA, SQIVND (reference sequence). Trimming removed 6 bases at V and 6 bases at J, with 18 bases between. This CDR3 spans 15 amino acids. This chain's CDR3 is CASSTRSGVGQPQHF. DNA of the CDR3: TGTGCCAGTAGCACCCGATCGGGGGTGGGTCAGCCCCAGCATTTT.

This clone has only a few counts. The chain carries TRBV27 and TRBJ2-7, with D possibly TRBD1 on 6 matching bases. This CDR3 region has 13 residues. With 6 bases removed from V and 1 base from J, the gap between germline ends came to 10 bases. Germline assignment: CDR1 MNHEY and CDR2 SMNVEV (reference sequence). As DNA, the CDR3 is TGTGCCAGCAGGAAACAGGGATCCTACGAGCAGTACGTC. It codes for CASRKQGSYEQYV.

The chain uses TRBV3-1 (or the pseudogene TRBV3-2) and TRBJ2-3, with 8 bases that match TRBD1. This CDR3 is built from 17 residues. Germline V CDR1 and CDR2: LGHDT, YNNKEL (reference sequence). With 4 bases clipped from V and 0 bases from J, the junction kept 9 bases outside the gene matches. The CDR3 DNA sequence: TGTGCCAGCAGCCTCTGGGGCAGGGGGCGCAGCACAGATACGCAGTATTTT. It specifies CASSLWGRGRSTDTQYF.

The chain uses TRBV28 and TRBJ2-3; TRBD2 aligns across 9 bases. The CDR3 runs to 16 residues. Germline values: CDR1 MDHEN, CDR2 SYDVKM. The trim removed 6 bases at V and 0 bases at J, leaving 7 bases unmatched. CDR3: CASSVQRGVSTDTQYF. The DNA for the CDR3 is TGTGCCAGCAGCGTCCAGCGGGGGGTTAGCACAGATACGCAGTATTTT.

This chain links TRBV2 with TRBJ1-4; D uncertain. The germline CDR1 and CDR2 sequences are SNHLY and FYNNEI. V gave up 6 bases and J gave up 2 bases, with 7 bases separating them. The CDR3 length is 13 residues. CDR3 coding DNA: TGTGCCAGCAGGGCCTGGACTAATGAAAAACTGTTTTTT. Translation: CASRAWTNEKLFF.

CDR3 region: CSAYTGGEQYV. In DNA, the CDR3 is TGCAGTGCTTACACAGGGGGCGAGCAGTACGTC. The rearrangement links TRBV20-1 to TRBJ2-7, with 8 bases fitting TRBD1. The CDR3 consists of 11 residues. Germline CDR1 DFQATT, CDR2 SNEGSKA (reference sequence). Trimming at V came to 5 bases and at J to 6 bases, leaving 3 bases not matched to a gene.

This chain uses TRBV28 with TRBJ1-5, with a possible D match to TRBD1 (6 bases). CDR1 MDHEN and CDR2 SYDVKM come from the germline V gene. V was trimmed by 10 bases and J by 3 bases, leaving 10 bases between them. The CDR3 has 12 amino acids. The CDR3 DNA sequence: TGTGCCATCGGGGGGCCCAATCAGCCCCAGCATTTT. This encodes CAIGGPNQPQHF.